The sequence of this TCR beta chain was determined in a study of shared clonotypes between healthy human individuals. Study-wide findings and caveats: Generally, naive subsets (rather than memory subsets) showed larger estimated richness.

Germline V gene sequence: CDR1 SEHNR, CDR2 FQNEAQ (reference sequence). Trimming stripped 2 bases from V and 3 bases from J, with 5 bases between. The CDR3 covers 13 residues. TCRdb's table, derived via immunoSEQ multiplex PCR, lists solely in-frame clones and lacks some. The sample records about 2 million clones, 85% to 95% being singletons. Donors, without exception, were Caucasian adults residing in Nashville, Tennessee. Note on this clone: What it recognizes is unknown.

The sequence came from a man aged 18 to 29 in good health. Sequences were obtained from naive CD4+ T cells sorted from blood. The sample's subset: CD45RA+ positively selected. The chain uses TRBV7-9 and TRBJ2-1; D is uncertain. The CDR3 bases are TGTGCCAGCAGCTTACTGTACTACAATGAGCAGTTCTTC. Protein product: CASSLLYYNEQFF.